This TCR beta chain derives from a study of T cell changes during pregnancy in multiple sclerosis. Clones were sequenced by immunoSEQ multiplex PCR, and TCRdb holds only the in-frame ones, with some missing. The data contain around 48,000 clones, 90% of them singletons. This CDR3 has 15 amino acids. The germline V and J ends were trimmed by 3 bases and 0 bases, with 12 bases remaining between them. Per germline, CDR1 SGHDN and CDR2 FVKESK. The chain employs TRBV14 and TRBJ2-7; maybe TRBD2 (5 bases). The source of this sequence is a female donor with multiple sclerosis, enrolled in a pregnancy study. The input for sequencing was CD8+ T cells from peripheral blood mononuclear cells, taken before pregnancy. The CDR3 here is CASSHSEESSYEQYF. In DNA, the CDR3 is TGTGCCAGCAGCCATTCGGAGGAGAGCTCCTACGAGCAGTACTTC.